This TCR beta chain originates from a study of cytomegalovirus exposure and HLA in healthy donors. The study's findings and limits: Sequencing had likely introduced a cluster of highly shared sequence variants as an artifact. V- and J-gene trimming of TCR beta was linked (in a later analysis) to a missense DCLRE1C variant.

Turning to this clone: Its antigen is not identified.

Though probably carrying unrecorded immune exposures, donors were nominally healthy at sampling. The CDR3 contains 12 residues. The germline V gene encodes CDR1 MNHEY and CDR2 SMNVEV (reference sequence). The V gene lost 8 bases and the J gene lost 0 bases, with 8 bases spanning the gap. 60 Vbeta and 13 Jbeta primers were used in PCR. The protocol was immunoSEQ multiplex PCR, while the TCRdb copy is restricted to in-frame clones and leaves out a portion. The sample shows under 120,000 clones, around 80% of them seen only once. The chain combines TRBV27 with TRBJ2-7; no definite D call. The receptor was derived from a woman between 40 and 55 years old in good health and CMV-seronegative. Specimen: PBMCs. The CDR3 region is CASGRYSYEQYF. The CDR3 DNA reads as TGTGCCAGCGGGCGTTACTCCTACGAGCAGTACTTC.